This T cell receptor beta chain appears in the sequencing data of a study of T cells after yellow fever vaccination. The study made its TCR cDNA through 5'RACE template switching. That step introduced a universal primer site along with UMIs. TCRdb fed the 5' RACE reads into MiXCR, producing one record per CDR3 protein. This sample has some 320,000 distinct CDR3 sequences, with approximately 11% found just once. This clonotype was found many times. Germline V lookup: CDR1 DFQATT, CDR2 SNEGSKA (reference sequence). V lost 1 base, J lost 13 bases, and 16 bases lay in between. The CDR3 is made up of 13 amino acids.

The TCR originated in a man aged 18 to 30 who received the YFV17D yellow fever vaccine. The chain links TRBV20-1 to TRBJ1-4; D may be TRBD1 (5 bases). Sequencing used CD4+ T cells sorted from PBMCs, obtained 45 days after the yellow fever booster vaccination. The CDR3 sequence: CSARASSAGGLFF. The CDR3 DNA reads as TGCAGTGCTAGAGCTTCTTCAGCGGGGGGACTGTTTTTT.